The source of this T cell receptor beta chain is a study of T cells in Graves' hyperthyroidism and ophthalmopathy. Researchers took RNA transcripts and amplified the TCR beta CDR3 regions from them. A set of HTBI primers served as the primers for a first-round RT-PCR of the TCR CDR3. From the multiplex PCR reads, TCRdb called clonotypes with MiXCR, one entry per CDR3 protein. The table has fewer than 250,000 distinct CDR3 sequences, approximately 25% seen once. This sample holds PBMCs from around 9.9 ml fresh peripheral blood. The germline V gene has CDR1 LNHDA and CDR2 SQIVND (reference sequence). The CDR3 has 15 amino acids. V gave up 6 bases and J gave up 4 bases; unmatched junction bases: 8. There are many counts of this clonotype.

The J gene is TRBJ2-2, the V gene TRBV19; 7 nucleotides match TRBD1. The sample comprised blood. This sequence originates from a middle-aged woman with Graves' ophthalmopathy. CDR3 sequence: CASSPTGLATGELFF. The CDR3 DNA follows: TGTGCCAGTAGCCCGACAGGGTTGGCCACCGGGGAGCTGTTTTTT. The full variable domain, with the rest looked up from reference TRBV19 and TRBJ2-2, is DGGITQSPKYLFRKEGQNVTLSCEQNLNHDAMYWYRQDPGQGLRLIYYSQIVNDFQKGDIAEGYSVSREKKESFPLTVTSAQKNPTAFYLCASSPTGLATGELFFGEGSRLTVL.